This entry concerns a single T cell receptor beta chain. This CDR3 spans 17 amino acids. V trimming: 4 bases; J trimming: 4 bases; junction bases outside the gene matches: 14. Germline V gene lookup returns CDR1 KGHSH and CDR2 LQKENI. The data are from a study of blood T cell repertoires in COVID-19. Looking at the study overall: Acute and convalescent COVID-19 samples came from the United States, Italy and Spain. Sources were T cells, B-cell-depleted T cells, or PBMCs; the material itself was cDNA or gDNA.

Original analysis: Estimation of nucleated cell counts was performed using reference gene primer amplification. Produced via immunoSEQ multiplex PCR; TCRdb's table is partial and in-frame only. The V and J calls and the clone size are those of that table, but D and trimming were determined from the DNA. The table lists 300,000 to 450,000 clones, roughly 87% of them singletons. While infection was still active, Seattle patients were enrolled and then followed longitudinally. The sequenced sample was peripheral blood. The chain uses TRBV18 and TRBJ1-2; TRBD1 matches at 8 bases. This clonotype was obtained from a woman in her fifties or sixties with COVID-19, enrolled during active disease. The CDR3 spells CASSLSLTGVEVYGYTF. CDR3 DNA sequence: TGTGCCAGCTCACTCAGTTTGACAGGGGTCGAAGTCTATGGCTACACCTTC. Drawing the rest from reference TRBV18 and TRBJ1-2, the complete variable domain is NAGVMQNPRHLVRRRGQEARLRCSPMKGHSHVYWYRQLPEEGLKFMVYLQKENIIDESGMPKERFSAEFPKEGPSILRIQQVVRGDSAAYFCASSLSLTGVEVYGYTFGSGTRLTVV.